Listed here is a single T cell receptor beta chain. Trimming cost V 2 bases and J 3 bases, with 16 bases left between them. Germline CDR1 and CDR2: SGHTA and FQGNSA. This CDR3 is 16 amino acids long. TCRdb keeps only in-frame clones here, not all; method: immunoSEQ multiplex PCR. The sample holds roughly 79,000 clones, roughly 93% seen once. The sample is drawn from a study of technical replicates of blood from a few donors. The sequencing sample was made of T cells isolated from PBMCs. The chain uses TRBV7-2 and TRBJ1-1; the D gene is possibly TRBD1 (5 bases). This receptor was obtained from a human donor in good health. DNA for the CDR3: TGTGCCAGCAGCTTATTGACGGGCAGGGCCCACACTGAAGCTTTCTTT. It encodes CASSLLTGRAHTEAFF.